Here is one T cell receptor beta chain with its context. Its antigen target is currently unknown. Base qualities are not at hand, and no much larger clone is one base apart. This entry is derived from a study of identical twins (dated by TCRdb to 2016 to 2017). The study in broad terms: To test whether fetal clonotypes persist, this study deep-sequenced TCR alpha and beta repertoires from monozygotic twins, from unrelated adults of various ages, and from cord blood. To rule out contamination, replicate twin experiments were performed at different times with different library preparation protocols. Overall study results and their limits: Invariant T cells such as MAIT and iNKT could partly confound zero-insertion analyses, although diverse VJ usage argued against such confounding for most clonotypes. Conclusions relied on cross-sectional statistical analysis, since the same donors could not be followed over many years. In monozygotic twins, out-of-frame TCR alpha sharing was systematically underestimated by recombination models, although the models agreed with sharing between unrelated individuals. In beta out-of-frame sequences, excess twin sharing was weaker, because having fewer shared sequences lowered the signal-to-noise ratio. Fewer insertions were carried by abundant cord blood beta clonotypes; a weaker similar trend was observed in young adult naive repertoires, while no such trend was observed in memory repertoires. Compared with coincidental sharing between unrelated individuals, out-of-frame TCR alpha sequences shared between twins had an excess of sequences with low generation probability.

All donors were healthy Caucasians. The twin cohort comprised three pairs of female monozygotic twins, all aged about 18 to 29 years. Positive isolation kits from Invitrogen were used to isolate the CD4+ and CD8+ T cell populations. Library preparation was by 5' RACE. Sequencing instrument: Illumina HiSeq 2000. A universal primer binding site was added through template switching, and the final cDNA carried a unique molecular identifier so that TCR cDNA molecules could be counted accurately. Specific primers in the conserved constant-segment region were used to synthesize first-strand cDNA for TCR alpha and beta chains. To control for contamination, every cDNA library was double barcoded, receiving both a SMART-Mk sample barcode and Illumina barcodes. TruSeq adapter sequences, together with Illumina sample barcodes, were added in two successive PCR steps. The Illumina HiSeq platform was used with custom primers to sequence TCR alpha and beta cDNA libraries. Per the source publication's procedure: Unique molecular identifiers were extracted from raw reads with MiGEC, and CDR3 positions were determined with MiXCR. For each individual, recombination models were inferred using an EM algorithm with the repgenHMM and IGoR tools. The analysis of shared clonotypes was done with the tcR package in R, with sharing normalized by the product of cloneset sizes. Out-of-frame nonproductive sequences were analyzed to study raw recombination free of thymic and clonal selection effects. TCRdb's own reprocessing of the public reads used fastp at Q25 and MiXCR and kept productive beta chains. When rows share a CDR3 protein, they turn into one entry using the most common DNA and genes. These V and J calls rely on TCRdb rather than the paper's analysis. This sample is represented by about 530,000 distinct CDR3 sequences; around 20% of them were singletons. Clones ranked in the top ten supply more than 0.4% of the sample.

The CDR3 sequence holds 15 residues, the cysteine and phenylalanine included. The only DNA kept is the CDR3, 45 bases in frame from the first base. Deletion took 8 bases off V and 4 bases off J, with a span of 20 bases between the germline ends. These data were also reused for a study on yellow fever vaccine responses in identical twins. That second publication adds: According to the authors, in identical twins the way T cells responded to vaccination appeared partly convergent and partly personalized. In identical twins, the study followed T cell clones that responded to the vaccine with precision.

This chain is built from TRBV12-3 or TRBV12-4 and TRBJ1-2; TRBD1 is possibly the D segment (5 matching bases). Sequencing used CD4+ T cells sorted from blood. The TCR originated in a woman aged 18-35 years in good health. The base sequence is TGTGCCAGCTGCCAAGACCCGAGTCAGGGCTATGGCTACACCTTC. This sequence encodes CASCQDPSQGYGYTF.